These 23 T cell receptor beta chains originate from one sample sequenced in a study of STAT5B mutations in CD4+ large granular lymphocyte leukemia. The protocol was immunoSEQ multiplex PCR, while the TCRdb copy is restricted to in-frame clones and leaves out a portion. The table shows over 35,000 clones, with approximately 84% occurring only once. Sequenced input: CD4+ T cells from blood buffy coats. These receptors were collected from a human donor in good health.

This chain uses TRBV7-8 with TRBJ1-1; D is unresolved. Trimming left V 3 bases short and J 0 bases short, with 14 bases between. This CDR3 spans 16 amino acids. Germline CDR1 is SGHVS and CDR2 is FQNEAQ. The CDR3 loop is CASSFTRASMNTEAFF. CDR3 in DNA: TGTGCCAGCAGCTTTACTCGTGCATCCATGAACACTGAAGCTTTCTTT.

This rearrangement joins TRBV6-6 to TRBJ1-6, with D perhaps matching TRBD1 (5 bases). V dropped 2 bases and J dropped 6 bases, with 11 bases sitting between them. The germline CDR1 and CDR2 sequences are MNHNY and SVGAGI (reference sequence). This CDR3 is 15 amino acids long. The DNA for the CDR3 is TGTGCCAGCAGTTACGAGGGGCCGGGTAATTCACCCCTCCACTTT. Amino acid sequence: CASSYEGPGNSPLHF.

The chain combines TRBV5-6 with TRBJ2-3, with TRBD2 identical over 15 bases. The CDR3 spans 17 residues. CDR1 is SGHDT and CDR2 is YYEEEE in the germline V gene. Germline trimming cut 4 bases from V and 5 bases from J; bases unmatched to any gene: 8. The CDR3 loop reads CASSRLGLAGGVDTQYF. CDR3 sequence (DNA): TGTGCCAGCAGCCGACTGGGACTAGCGGGGGGTGTAGATACGCAGTATTTT.

The rearrangement links TRBV7-9 to TRBJ2-1; TRBD2 matches at 11 bases. J gave up 8 bases and V 3 bases, and 3 bases lay outside the gene matches. Per the germline V gene, CDR1 is SEHNR and CDR2 is FQNEAQ (reference sequence). There are 14 residues in the CDR3. In nucleotides, the CDR3 is TGTGCCAGCAGCTTCGGGACTAGCGGAGATGAGCAGTTCTTC. Amino acid sequence: CASSFGTSGDEQFF.

This chain connects TRBV9 to TRBJ2-3, with 13 positions matching TRBD2. The junction had 2 bases not matched to a gene; V was cut back by 0 bases and J by 4 bases. The CDR3 extends over 16 amino acids. CDR1 is SGDLS, CDR2 YYNGEE, per germline. Written as DNA, the CDR3 is TGTGCCAGCAGCGTAGGAACTAGCGGGGGGGCAGATACGCAGTATTTT. Protein: CASSVGTSGGADTQYF. Together with reference TRBV9 and TRBJ2-3, the CDR3 gives the full variable domain: DSGVTQTPKHLITATGQRVTLRCSPRSGDLSVYWYQQSLDQGLQFLIQYYNGEERAKGNILERFSAQQFPDLHSELNLSSLELGDSALYFCASSVGTSGGADTQYFGPGTRLTVL.

The chain links TRBV5-4 to TRBJ1-1; D not resolved. The V gene's germline CDR1 is SGHNT and CDR2 YYREEE (reference sequence). The ends were cut back, 4 bases at V and 4 bases at J, with 17 bases in the middle. The CDR3 has 15 residues. CDR3 in amino acids: CASSPSGRGLTEAFF. CDR3 DNA sequence: TGTGCCAGCAGCCCGAGCGGTCGAGGACTCACTGAAGCTTTCTTT.

The CDR3 DNA sequence: TGTGCCAGCAGCTTAGATCCACAGGGGGCGAATGAGCAGTACTTC. Translated: CASSLDPQGANEQYF. The chain is built from TRBV7-2 and TRBJ2-7; TRBD1 aligns across 9 bases. Per germline, CDR1 SGHTA and CDR2 FQGNSA. V was pared by 1 base and J by 7 bases, with 8 bases of the junction left unmatched. The CDR3 loop spans 15 amino acids.

The rearrangement joins TRBV5-1 to TRBJ2-5; 13 bases map to TRBD2. The CDR3 loop spans 18 amino acids. From germline, CDR1 is SGHRS and CDR2 YFSETQ. V gave up 3 bases and J gave up 1 base; unmatched junction bases: 9. For the CDR3, the DNA is TGCGCCAGCAGCTCCGGACTAGCGGGGGCAAAATTCCAAGAGACCCAGTACTTC. Protein: CASSSGLAGAKFQETQYF.

As regards this clone: The sample carries other DNA sequences with the same CDR3. This sequence joins TRBV5-1 and TRBJ1-6, with D tentatively TRBD1 (6 bases). The V gene's germline CDR1 is SGHRS and CDR2 YFSETQ. V lost 4 bases, J lost 8 bases, and 10 bases lay in between. The CDR3 spans 13 residues. In DNA, the CDR3 is TGCGCCAGCAGCAAAGGACAGTATTCACCCCTCCACTTT. Protein sequence: CASSKGQYSPLHF. Full variable domain (rest looked up from reference TRBV5-1 and TRBJ1-6): KAGVTQTPRYLIKTRGQQVTLSCSPISGHRSVSWYQQTPGQGLQFLFEYFSETQRNKGNFPGRFSGRQFSNSRSEMNVSTLELGDSALYLCASSKGQYSPLHFGNGTRLTVT.

The J gene is TRBJ2-1, the V gene TRBV10-3; either TRBD1 or TRBD2 may supply D (5 bases each). This CDR3 contains 15 residues. Trimming took off 3 bases at V and 5 bases at J, with 14 bases between the two ends. Per germline, CDR1 ENHRY and CDR2 SYGVKD. CDR3 sequence reads: CAISELRGPNNEQFF. Written as DNA, the CDR3 is TGTGCCATCAGTGAACTGAGGGGACCCAACAATGAGCAGTTCTTC.

The chain carries TRBV9 and TRBJ2-2; a weak D match, TRBD2 (6 bases). CDR1 is SGDLS, CDR2 YYNGEE, per germline. V lost 0 bases and J 2 bases, leaving 8 bases between the germline ends. CDR3 length: 15 residues. CDR3 protein: CASSVVGGNTGELFF. Written as DNA, the CDR3 is TGTGCCAGCAGCGTAGTGGGGGGAAACACCGGGGAGCTGTTTTTT.

The J gene is TRBJ2-7, the V gene TRBV11-3; D perhaps matches TRBD1 (5 bases). The CDR3 runs 13 residues. The V gene lost 5 bases and the J gene lost 6 bases, with 14 bases spanning the gap. Per the germline V gene, CDR1 is SGHNT and CDR2 is YENEEA. The CDR3 coding sequence is TGTGCCAGCAGCATGACAGTCTACGGCGAGCAGTACTTC. This codes for CASSMTVYGEQYF.

This clone was picked up one time. The chain recombines TRBV6-5 with TRBJ1-1, with D perhaps matching TRBD1 (6 bases). In germline, CDR1 is MNHEY, CDR2 SVGAGI. Trimming pared 6 bases from V and 6 bases from J, leaving 20 bases between. This CDR3 region has 15 residues. Written as DNA, the CDR3 is TGTGCCAGCAGCTCGGATCACAGGGTTCTCGCTGAAGCTTTCTTT. Protein product: CASSSDHRVLAEAFF.

This chain connects TRBV18 to TRBJ1-1; D call uncertain. Germline assignment: CDR1 KGHSH and CDR2 LQKENI. V was cut by 2 bases and J by 1 base, with 11 bases left in between. The CDR3 has 15 residues. The CDR3 sequence is CASSPFHGRNTEAFF. In DNA form, the CDR3 reads TGTGCCAGCTCACCATTCCATGGACGGAACACTGAAGCTTTCTTT.

The genes are TRBV9 and TRBJ2-6, with D tentatively TRBD1 or TRBD2 (6 bases each). Germline assignment: CDR1 SGDLS and CDR2 YYNGEE. The CDR3 spans 16 residues. V was pared by 0 bases and J by 2 bases, with 9 bases between. CDR3: CASSVGGGPGANVLTF. For the CDR3, the DNA is TGTGCCAGCAGCGTAGGTGGGGGGCCTGGGGCCAACGTCCTGACTTTC. Looking up the rest from reference TRBV9 and TRBJ2-6 gives the full variable domain: DSGVTQTPKHLITATGQRVTLRCSPRSGDLSVYWYQQSLDQGLQFLIQYYNGEERAKGNILERFSAQQFPDLHSELNLSSLELGDSALYFCASSVGGGPGANVLTFGAGSRLTVL.

This chain joins TRBV4-2 and TRBJ2-7; 12 nucleotides align to TRBD2. Germline V gene sequence: CDR1 LGHNA, CDR2 YNFKEQ. V lost 4 bases to trimming and J lost 4 bases; unmatched junction nucleotides: 11. The CDR3 consists of 17 residues. In DNA, the CDR3 is TGTGCCAGCAGCCGAGGACTAGCGGGAACGATTGAGTACGAGCAGTACTTC. It codes for CASSRGLAGTIEYEQYF.

This chain joins TRBV5-1 and TRBJ1-6, with 10 bases that match TRBD1. The CDR3 runs to 14 residues. Looked up from germline, CDR1 is SGHRS and CDR2 is YFSETQ. V lost 4 bases and J lost 10; bases outside the gene matches: 5. The CDR3 region has the DNA TGCGCCAGCAGCCTCGGACAGGGGGAGTCACCCCTCCACTTT. It yields the protein CASSLGQGESPLHF. Full variable domain (missing parts from reference TRBV5-1 and TRBJ1-6): KAGVTQTPRYLIKTRGQQVTLSCSPISGHRSVSWYQQTPGQGLQFLFEYFSETQRNKGNFPGRFSGRQFSNSRSEMNVSTLELGDSALYLCASSLGQGESPLHFGNGTRLTVT.

The chain joins TRBV19 to TRBJ2-4, with 12 bases that match TRBD1. Germline CDR1 and CDR2: LNHDA and SQIVND (reference sequence). V lost 5 bases and J lost 2; bases outside the gene matches: 10. The CDR3 length is 18 residues. The CDR3, as DNA: TGTGCCAGTAGTCCTACCCCGGGACAGGGGGCGTCCAAAAACATTCAGTACTTC. Protein sequence: CASSPTPGQGASKNIQYF.

This clone was detected a few times. The chain couples TRBV5-4 to TRBJ2-7, with 10 bases aligning to TRBD1. This CDR3 has 14 residues. Germline lookup yields CDR1 SGHNT and CDR2 YYREEE (reference sequence). With V trimmed by 4 bases and J by 3 bases, 4 bases remained unmatched. The DNA of the CDR3 is TGTGCCAGCAGCCAGAGGACAGGGGGCTACGAGCAGTACTTC. Translating it yields CASSQRTGGYEQYF. Full variable domain (rest looked up from reference TRBV5-4 and TRBJ2-7): ETGVTQSPTHLIKTRGQQVTLRCSSQSGHNTVSWYQQALGQGPQFIFQYYREEENGRGNFPPRFSGLQFPNYSSELNVNALELDDSALYLCASSQRTGGYEQYFGPGTRLTVT.

The sample holds one count of this clone. This chain joins TRBV5-4 and TRBJ1-2, with 9 nucleotides matching TRBD1. This CDR3 comprises 15 residues. From germline, CDR1 is SGHNT and CDR2 YYREEE (reference sequence). The junction had 6 bases not matched to a gene; V was cut back by 4 bases and J by 2 bases. The CDR3 loop is CASSDPGQGNYGYTF. The DNA of the CDR3 is TGTGCCAGCAGCGATCCGGGACAGGGAAACTATGGCTACACCTTC.

The sample holds one count of this clone. The rearrangement uses TRBV10-2 and TRBJ1-1; D might be TRBD1 (5 bases). The CDR3 extends over 14 amino acids. V was shortened by 0 bases and J by 11 bases, with 16 bases between the two germline ends. The germline V gene has CDR1 WSHSY and CDR2 SAAADI. The CDR3 nucleotides read TGCGCCAGCAGTGAGTCGGTATTTGGGGCGCCGGCTTTCTTT. Residues: CASSESVFGAPAFF.

The chain employs TRBV5-1 and TRBJ2-1, with 14 nucleotides matching TRBD2. CDR1 SGHRS and CDR2 YFSETQ come from the germline V gene. This CDR3 contains 17 residues. Trimming at V came to 4 bases and at J to 4 bases, leaving 7 bases not matched to a gene. The CDR3 DNA sequence: TGCGCCAGCAGCCCAACGGGGACTAGCGGGGGTTACAATGAGCAGTTCTTC. It translates to CASSPTGTSGGYNEQFF.

In this sample, this clone turned up a few times. V usage is TRBV2 and J usage is TRBJ1-1; 7 bases fit TRBD1. Per germline, CDR1 SNHLY and CDR2 FYNNEI. Trimming removed 7 bases from V and 0 bases from J; junction bases left unmatched: 5. CDR3 size: 14 residues. CDR3 amino acids: CASTWDSMNTEAFF. The CDR3 region has the DNA TGTGCCAGCACCTGGGACAGCATGAACACTGAAGCTTTCTTT. The variable domain in full, completed from reference TRBV2 and TRBJ1-1, reads EPEVTQTPSHQVTQMGQEVILRCVPISNHLYFYWYRQILGQKVEFLVSFYNNEISEKSEIFDDQFSVERPDGSNFTLKIRSTKLEDSAMYFCASTWDSMNTEAFFGQGTRLTVV.